Listed here are 26 T cell receptor beta chains from one sample, sequenced in a study of T cell responses to AZD1222 COVID-19 vaccine (dated by TCRdb to about 2021). According to the study, the label for this sample's time point signals: baseline before first vaccination. In the paper's terms, the treatment or condition label means: meningococcal conjugate vaccine given as trial control. To prepare the library, the immunoSEQ multiplex PCR assay was applied. Sourced from immuneACCESS, this table was stored by TCRdb with only in-frame sequences that have V and J called. A share of the clones is absent; for the studies checked, an unresolved V gene accounts for under half, and the remainder has no known explanation. This sample holds roughly 70,000 clones; 79% were observed only once. 20% to 30% of the sample goes to the ten largest clones. The starting material was peripheral blood, obtained on day 0 of MenACWY control vaccination. These receptors originate from an adult in good health.

The rearrangement links TRBV30 to TRBJ1-6; 9 bases fit TRBD1. CDR3 length equals 15 residues. J lost 6 bases, V lost 3 bases, and 6 bases had no gene match. Germline V gives CDR1 GTSNPN, CDR2 SVGIG (reference sequence). The CDR3 DNA reads as TGTGCCTGGAGGGCTCCGACAGGGGGTAATTCACCCCTCCACTTT. Its protein product is CAWRAPTGGNSPLHF.

The chain is built from TRBV5-5 and TRBJ2-2; the D is unclear. The germline V and J ends were trimmed by 0 bases and 2 bases, with 8 bases remaining between them. CDR1 and CDR2 (germline): SGHKS, YYEKEE (reference sequence). The CDR3 has 15 residues. The CDR3 DNA reads as TGTGCCAGCAGCTTGGCCAGACTCAACACCGGGGAGCTGTTTTTT. It translates to CASSLARLNTGELFF. Supplemented by reference TRBV5-5 and TRBJ2-2, the full variable domain reads DAGVTQSPTHLIKTRGQQVTLRCSPISGHKSVSWYQQVLGQGPQFIFQYYEKEERGRGNFPDRFSARQFPNYSSELNVNALLLGDSALYLCASSLARLNTGELFFGEGSRLTVL.

V gene TRBV11-2 combines with J gene TRBJ1-1; 7 bases align to TRBD1. The CDR3 spans 15 residues. The junction had 10 bases not matched to a gene; V was cut back by 5 bases and J by 4 bases. Germline CDR1 is SGHAT and CDR2 is FQNNGV. The CDR3 here is CASSPRQGRTTEAFF. The CDR3 bases are TGTGCCAGCAGCCCTCGACAGGGAAGAACCACTGAAGCTTTCTTT. The entire variable domain, with the rest obtained from reference TRBV11-2 and TRBJ1-1, is as follows: EAGVAQSPRYKIIEKRQSVAFWCNPISGHATLYWYQQILGQGPKLLIQFQNNGVVDDSQLPKDRFSAERLKGVDSTLKIQPAKLEDSAVYLCASSPRQGRTTEAFFGQGTRLTVV.

This clone is a singleton in its sample. The rearrangement uses TRBV19 and TRBJ1-1; D is unclear. CDR1 is LNHDA, CDR2 SQIVND, per germline (reference sequence). The CDR3 extends over 14 amino acids. Trimming took off 7 bases at V and 0 bases at J, with 12 bases between the two ends. This CDR3 reads CASKLGIMNTEAFF. Here the CDR3 DNA reads TGTGCCAGTAAATTAGGGATTATGAACACTGAAGCTTTCTTT.

The chain links TRBV11-2 to TRBJ1-1; unclear D gene. The germline V gene encodes CDR1 SGHAT and CDR2 FQNNGV. Trimming left V 0 bases short and J 3 bases short, with 17 bases between. CDR3 length: 17 amino acids. CDR3 sequence (DNA): TGTGCCAGCAGCTTAGATCAACCAGGATCAGGTGACACTGAAGCTTTCTTT. The encoded protein is CASSLDQPGSGDTEAFF.

The table lists this clone with a count of one. The chain is built from TRBV29-1 and TRBJ2-1; D might be TRBD2 (6 bases). The CDR3 runs 15 residues. Per the germline V gene, CDR1 is SQVTM and CDR2 is ANQGSEA. Trimming stripped 6 bases from V and 5 bases from J, with 20 bases between. The chain's CDR3 is CSVSLRLANNNEQFF. The CDR3 DNA sequence: TGCAGCGTCTCGTTACGGCTAGCGAATAACAATGAGCAGTTCTTC.

The genes are TRBV18 and TRBJ2-3; TRBD2 agrees at 7 bases. Trimming took 4 bases from V and 0 from J; bases not matched to a gene: 1. CDR3 length: 14 residues. Per germline, CDR1 KGHSH and CDR2 LQKENI. The CDR3 coding sequence is TGTGCCAGCTCACTTAGCGGGAGCACAGATACGCAGTATTTT. Encoded protein: CASSLSGSTDTQYF.

This clone was recorded a few times. The rearrangement joins TRBV11-2 to TRBJ2-5; no reliable D call. This CDR3 has 13 residues. With 5 bases removed from V and 3 bases from J, the gap between germline ends came to 10 bases. CDR1 and CDR2 from the germline V gene are SGHAT and FQNNGV. Written as DNA, the CDR3 is TGTGCCAGCAGCCCCACTCTGGAAGAGACCCAGTACTTC. Amino acid sequence: CASSPTLEETQYF.

The V and J genes are TRBV11-2 and TRBJ1-1; tentative D call: TRBD1 (6 bases). The CDR3 has 15 residues. The V and J ends lost 4 bases and 3 bases respectively, with 15 bases between them. CDR1 and CDR2 (germline): SGHAT, FQNNGV. DNA for the CDR3: TGTGCCAGCAGCTGGGGGGCATTTAGCGACACTGAAGCTTTCTTT. Translation gives CASSWGAFSDTEAFF.

In its sample, this clone was seen a few times. V usage is TRBV5-1 and J usage is TRBJ2-3; TRBD2 is a possible D gene (5 bases). Germline-derived CDR1 and CDR2 are SGHRS and YFSETQ. The V and J ends lost 0 bases and 5 bases respectively, with 13 bases between them. This CDR3 contains 15 residues. CDR3 in DNA: TGCGCCAGCAGCTTGGTTGGGAGATCACAAGATACGCAGTATTTT. It specifies CASSLVGRSQDTQYF. Using reference TRBV5-1 and TRBJ2-3 for the parts outside the CDR3, the full variable domain is KAGVTQTPRYLIKTRGQQVTLSCSPISGHRSVSWYQQTPGQGLQFLFEYFSETQRNKGNFPGRFSGRQFSNSRSEMNVSTLELGDSALYLCASSLVGRSQDTQYFGPGTRLTVL.

Only a few counts were recorded for this clone. The V and J genes are TRBV4-1 and TRBJ1-5, with 7 positions matching TRBD1. Trimming removed 4 bases from V and 0 bases from J; junction bases left unmatched: 3. Germline values: CDR1 MGHRA, CDR2 YSYEKL. The CDR3 extends over 15 amino acids. The CDR3 nucleotides read TGCGCCAGCAGCCTTGACAGGGCTAGCAATCAGCCCCAGCATTTT. Translated, it gives CASSLDRASNQPQHF.

V usage is TRBV4-1 and J usage is TRBJ2-7; the match to TRBD2 covers 9 bases. Germline CDR1 reads MGHRA; CDR2 reads YSYEKL. Unmatched junction bases numbered 6, after V lost 0 bases and J lost 6 bases. This CDR3 has 15 residues. The CDR3 nucleotides read TGCGCCAGCAGCCAAGATAGGAGCGGGAGGCTCGAGCAGTACTTC. Amino acid sequence: CASSQDRSGRLEQYF.

In its sample, this clone was seen once. The chain couples TRBV6-5 to TRBJ1-2, with D hard to call. From germline, CDR1 is MNHEY and CDR2 SVGAGI. The V end was cut by 8 bases, the J end by 2 bases, with 12 bases between. CDR3 size: 13 residues. The CDR3 coding sequence is TGTGCCAGCGGCCTCAGGCGGAACTATGGCTACACCTTC. Amino acid sequence: CASGLRRNYGYTF.

The chain recombines TRBV7-9 with TRBJ2-7, with D unresolved. This CDR3 region has 15 residues. Germline V gives CDR1 SEHNR, CDR2 FQNEAQ (reference sequence). V lost 1 base and J lost 0, with 10 bases in between. This CDR3 reads CASSLGLGPSYEQYF. The CDR3 DNA is TGTGCCAGCAGCTTAGGTTTGGGCCCCTCCTACGAGCAGTACTTC.

The V and J genes are TRBV7-2 and TRBJ1-2, with unresolved D. The CDR3 has 13 amino acids. CDR1 SGHTA and CDR2 FQGNSA come from the germline V gene. Trimming took off 1 base at V and 8 bases at J, with 11 bases between the two ends. The CDR3 region is CASSLEISTGYTF. The CDR3 bases are TGTGCCAGCAGCTTAGAAATCAGTACCGGCTACACCTTC.

V gene TRBV10-3 combines with J gene TRBJ1-1; a weak D match, TRBD1 (6 bases). Between the trimmed V and J ends, which lost 8 bases and 1 base, there was a span of 17 bases. CDR1 ENHRY and CDR2 SYGVKD come from the germline V gene. CDR3 length equals 15 residues. The CDR3 DNA reads as TGTGCCATCGGGGGGGGCCAGGCGGAGAACACTGAAGCTTTCTTT. Translation gives CAIGGGQAENTEAFF.

This sequence joins TRBV20-1 and TRBJ2-1; 7 nucleotides align to TRBD1. The V segment lost 3 bases and the J segment 2 bases; nucleotides outside the gene matches: 7. CDR1 and CDR2 from the germline V gene are DFQATT and SNEGSKA (reference sequence). CDR3 length: 15 amino acids. In DNA form, the CDR3 reads TGCAGTGCTAGTTTGGCAGGGGGAGCCTACAATGAGCAGTTCTTC. Amino acids: CSASLAGGAYNEQFF.

The rearrangement uses TRBV13 and TRBJ2-3, with a tentative D call TRBD2 (6 bases). CDR3 length equals 16 residues. V was cut by 5 bases and J by 4 bases, with 19 bases left in between. CDR1 PRHDT and CDR2 FYEKMQ come from the germline V gene (reference sequence). In DNA, the CDR3 is TGTGCCAGCAGCCCGGGTGGAGGGGTTCGGGCAGATACGCAGTATTTT. Protein sequence: CASSPGGGVRADTQYF.

This clone has a handful of counts. This chain links TRBV18 with TRBJ2-3, with 8 nucleotides matching TRBD2. The CDR3 sequence is 18 residues long. J was trimmed by 2 bases and V by 3 bases; bases with no gene match: 13. Germline V gene lookup returns CDR1 KGHSH and CDR2 LQKENI. DNA for the CDR3: TGTGCCAGCTCACCCCGGCAGAGCGGGGGAGACACCACAGATACGCAGTATTTT. This encodes CASSPRQSGGDTTDTQYF.

The rearrangement uses TRBV14 and TRBJ1-6; 10 positions match TRBD1. Per germline, CDR1 SGHDN and CDR2 FVKESK. The CDR3 is made up of 15 amino acids. V was pared by 5 bases and J by 12 bases, with 10 bases of the junction left unmatched. CDR3 coding DNA: TGTGCCAGCAGCACCGGGACAGGGGCCCGCGGACCCCTCCACTTT. Translating gives CASSTGTGARGPLHF. Drawing the rest from reference TRBV14 and TRBJ1-6, the complete variable domain is EAGVTQFPSHSVIEKGQTVTLRCDPISGHDNLYWYRRVMGKEIKFLLHFVKESKQDESGMPNNRFLAERTGGTYSTLKVQPAELEDSGVYFCASSTGTGARGPLHFGNGTRLTVT.

This chain uses TRBV12-3 or TRBV12-4 with TRBJ2-2; weak D call: TRBD2 (6 bases). The CDR3 spans 13 residues. V gave up 6 bases and J gave up 5 bases, with 10 bases separating them. The CDR3 sequence: CASSVGLTGELFF. The DNA for the CDR3 is TGTGCCAGCAGCGTTGGACTAACCGGGGAGCTGTTTTTT.

This clone has more than one count but fewer than ten. The chain is built from TRBV6-1 and TRBJ1-2, with D perhaps matching TRBD1 (5 bases). The CDR3 runs to 14 residues. Trimming left V 3 bases short and J 4 bases short, with 12 bases between. Per germline, CDR1 MNHNS and CDR2 SASEGT. In DNA form, the CDR3 reads TGTGCCAGCAGTGATTGGGGGATCGGCTATGGCTACACCTTC. Translated, it gives CASSDWGIGYGYTF.

The chain carries TRBV5-1 and TRBJ1-6; 7 bases agree with TRBD1. The germline CDR1 and CDR2 sequences are SGHRS and YFSETQ. The CDR3 extends over 14 amino acids. The V and J ends lost 4 bases and 14 bases, in that order; junction bases with no gene match: 12. CDR3 coding DNA: TGCGCCAGCAGCCCGGCCGGACAGGCCTCAACCCTCCACTTT. It yields the protein CASSPAGQASTLHF.

The gene calls are TRBV5-1 and TRBJ2-1; possibly TRBD2 for D (6 bases). The CDR3 runs to 14 residues. Germline values: CDR1 SGHRS, CDR2 YFSETQ. V was shortened by 5 bases and J by 8 bases, with 17 bases between the two germline ends. For the CDR3, the DNA is TGCGCCAGCAGGTTAGAAGGCCCGGGGGATGAGCAGTTCTTC. Protein sequence: CASRLEGPGDEQFF.

The chain couples TRBV12-3 or TRBV12-4 to TRBJ1-1, with D unclear. The CDR3 spans 13 residues. V gave up 2 bases and J gave up 7 bases, with 11 bases separating them. The CDR3 here is CASSLRVDLEAFF. CDR3 DNA: TGTGCCAGCAGTTTAAGGGTTGACCTTGAAGCTTTCTTT.

The chain employs TRBV20-1 and TRBJ2-5; perhaps TRBD2 as D (6 bases). V shed 3 bases and J shed 7 bases, with 15 bases lying between them. Germline values: CDR1 DFQATT, CDR2 SNEGSKA (reference sequence). The CDR3 contains 13 residues. The CDR3 region is CSASRGGEVTQYF. In DNA form, the CDR3 reads TGCAGTGCTAGTCGGGGCGGGGAAGTGACCCAGTACTTC.